Listed here are 31 T cell receptor beta chains from one sample, sequenced in a study of blood T cell repertoires in COVID-19. The method was immunoSEQ multiplex PCR; TCRdb's version includes in-frame clones alone and lacks a portion of them. The sample lists 170,000 or so clones, around 84% seen once, with approximately 0.62% in the top ten. The sample consisted of peripheral blood. Receptors were obtained from a man between 60 and 75 years old with COVID-19, enrolled during active disease.

The genes are TRBV7-2 and TRBJ2-7, with TRBD1 identical over 11 bases. V dropped 2 bases and J dropped 7; count of bases not matched to a gene: 1. The CDR3 is 13 amino acids. Germline V gene sequence: CDR1 SGHTA, CDR2 FQGNSA. The CDR3: CASSLRDRGEQYF. The CDR3 nucleotides are TGTGCCAGCAGCTTAAGGGACAGGGGGGAGCAGTACTTC.

The gene calls are TRBV11-2 and TRBJ1-1; D gene unclear. The V and J ends lost 6 bases and 4 bases respectively, with 18 bases between them. CDR1 SGHAT and CDR2 FQNNGV come from the germline V gene. CDR3 length: 15 residues. The CDR3 protein is CASRPLTGFFTEAFF. DNA for the CDR3: TGTGCCAGCAGGCCCCTCACCGGGTTCTTCACTGAAGCTTTCTTT.

The genes are TRBV7-9 and TRBJ2-2; D remains unclear. In germline, CDR1 is SEHNR, CDR2 FQNEAQ (reference sequence). V gave up 5 bases and J gave up 0 bases, with 4 bases separating them. The CDR3 extends over 13 amino acids. As DNA, the CDR3 is TGTGCCAGCAGCCGCGCGAACACCGGGGAGCTGTTTTTT. This encodes CASSRANTGELFF.

The CDR3 loop reads CASRNRDLNAEAFF. CDR3 bases: TGCGCCAGCAGGAACAGGGACCTCAACGCTGAAGCTTTCTTT. This chain uses TRBV4-3 with TRBJ1-1, with D possibly being TRBD1 (6 bases). CDR3 length equals 14 residues. CDR1 and CDR2 (germline): LGHNA, YSLEER. With 6 bases removed from V and 6 bases from J, the gap between germline ends came to 17 bases.

This chain connects TRBV24-1 to TRBJ1-2, with D perhaps matching TRBD1 (6 bases). CDR3 size: 13 residues. Trimming removed 5 bases from V and 6 bases from J, with 12 bases in between. CDR1 is KGHDR, CDR2 SFDVKD, per germline. CDR3: CATSVTRTDGYTF. CDR3 sequence (DNA): TGTGCCACCAGTGTCACCAGGACAGATGGCTACACCTTC.

V is TRBV28 and J is TRBJ1-5, with 7 bases identical to TRBD1. After removal of 7 bases from V and 2 bases from J, the junction contained 5 bases not matched to a gene. CDR3 size: 14 residues. The germline gives CDR1 MDHEN, CDR2 SYDVKM. The CDR3 protein is CASTTGTGNQPQHF. DNA for the CDR3: TGTGCCAGCACTACCGGGACAGGCAATCAGCCCCAGCATTTT.

The rearrangement uses TRBV11-2 and TRBJ1-2; 7 bases match TRBD1. Germline CDR1 and CDR2: SGHAT and FQNNGV. The V gene end was trimmed by 3 bases and the J gene end by 2 bases; junction bases not matched to a gene: 9. The length of the CDR3 is 16 residues. Written as DNA, the CDR3 is TGTGCCAGCAGCTTTCACCGACAGGGCAAGAACTATGGCTACACCTTC. It yields the protein CASSFHRQGKNYGYTF. Full variable domain (remainder filled in from reference TRBV11-2 and TRBJ1-2): EAGVAQSPRYKIIEKRQSVAFWCNPISGHATLYWYQQILGQGPKLLIQFQNNGVVDDSQLPKDRFSAERLKGVDSTLKIQPAKLEDSAVYLCASSFHRQGKNYGYTFGSGTRLTVV.

CDR3 residues: CASSHRDRPTEAFF. CDR3 sequence (DNA): TGTGCCAGCAGCCACCGGGACAGGCCGACTGAAGCTTTCTTT. The rearrangement uses TRBV3-1 (or the pseudogene TRBV3-2) and TRBJ1-1, with 8 nucleotides matching TRBD1. V dropped 3 bases and J dropped 5; count of bases not matched to a gene: 5. Germline V CDR1 and CDR2: LGHDT, YNNKEL (reference sequence). The CDR3 covers 14 residues.

The V gene is TRBV13, the J gene TRBJ1-3; D unclear. The CDR3 has 14 amino acids. V shed 6 bases and J shed 2 bases, with 11 bases lying between them. Germline CDR1 is PRHDT and CDR2 is FYEKMQ (reference sequence). The CDR3 region is CASRSSGTGNTIYF. For the CDR3, the DNA is TGTGCCAGCAGGTCTTCAGGAACTGGAAACACCATATATTTT.

The chain combines TRBV5-8 with TRBJ1-4; no clear D gene. Trimming stripped 0 bases from V and 2 bases from J, with 5 bases between. This CDR3 contains 14 residues. Per germline, CDR1 SGHTS and CDR2 YDEGEE. DNA of the CDR3: TGTGCCAGCAGCTTGGGGAGGACTAATGAAAAACTGTTTTTT. Amino acid sequence: CASSLGRTNEKLFF.

The CDR3 nucleotides are TGTGCCTGGAGTGACCGGGCAGGGGGGAGGACAGATACGCAGTATTTT. Residues: CAWSDRAGGRTDTQYF. This chain links TRBV30 with TRBJ2-3; TRBD1 might be the D (7 bases). Germline V lookup: CDR1 GTSNPN, CDR2 SVGIG (reference sequence). Trimming left V 1 base short and J 3 bases short, with 17 bases between. The CDR3 sequence is 16 residues long.

The gene calls are TRBV19 and TRBJ2-7; 8 nucleotides match TRBD1. The CDR3 is made up of 14 amino acids. The germline CDR1 and CDR2 sequences are LNHDA and SQIVND (reference sequence). Germline trimming cut 5 bases from V and 2 bases from J; bases unmatched to any gene: 5. Here the CDR3 DNA reads TGTGCCAGTAGTCGAGGGGACAGGACCTACGAGCAGTACTTC. Protein: CASSRGDRTYEQYF.

This sequence joins TRBV2 and TRBJ2-7, with 7 positions matching TRBD1. With 7 bases clipped from V and 3 bases from J, the junction kept 9 bases outside the gene matches. The CDR3 extends over 14 amino acids. Per germline, CDR1 SNHLY and CDR2 FYNNEI. DNA of the CDR3: TGTGCCAGCACGTCCTGGGACAGCCTCTACGAGCAGTACTTC. It codes for CASTSWDSLYEQYF.

The V call is TRBV11-3, the J call TRBJ2-3; possible D gene TRBD2, 6 bases. Trimming removed 5 bases from V and 0 bases from J, with 12 bases in between. This CDR3 spans 15 amino acids. Germline CDR1 and CDR2: SGHNT and YENEEA. Here the CDR3 DNA reads TGTGCCAGCAGCGACCAGGGAGGTAGCACAGATACGCAGTATTTT. Translated: CASSDQGGSTDTQYF.

The V call is TRBV11-3, the J call TRBJ1-4, with 8 positions matching TRBD1. The J segment lost 6 bases and the V segment lost 6 bases, leaving 6 bases of the junction unmatched. The CDR3 runs to 14 residues. CDR1 is SGHNT, CDR2 YENEEA, per germline. CDR3 residues: CASSSGTGYEKLFF. The CDR3 DNA is TGTGCCAGCAGTTCCGGGACAGGCTATGAAAAACTGTTTTTT.

This chain connects TRBV7-8 to TRBJ2-7; 7 nucleotides align to TRBD2. The germline V gene encodes CDR1 SGHVS and CDR2 FQNEAQ. The trim removed 5 bases at V and 0 bases at J, leaving 7 bases unmatched. The CDR3 covers 15 residues. The CDR3 region is CASSARTSGSYEQYF. The DNA for the CDR3 is TGTGCCAGCAGCGCCAGGACTAGTGGCTCCTACGAGCAGTACTTC.

The CDR3 reads CASSFRGPNHAFF. The CDR3 DNA follows: TGTGCCAGCTCATTCAGGGGGCCAAATCACGCTTTCTTT. The gene calls are TRBV5-8 and TRBJ1-1, with TRBD1 matching over 8 bases. V was clipped by 7 bases and J by 11 bases; unmatched bases: 13. From germline, CDR1 is SGHTS and CDR2 YDEGEE. The CDR3 length is 13 residues.

This clone has a handful of counts. V gene TRBV19 combines with J gene TRBJ1-5; TRBD1 matches at 7 bases. The CDR3 runs to 15 residues. CDR1 and CDR2 (germline): LNHDA, SQIVND (reference sequence). J lost 0 bases, V lost 8 bases, and 7 bases had no gene match. The CDR3 sequence is CASFDHRGSNQPQHF. CDR3 bases: TGTGCCAGTTTTGATCACAGGGGTAGCAATCAGCCCCAGCATTTT.

This sequence joins TRBV12-3 or TRBV12-4 and TRBJ1-1; no clear D. Trimming left V 6 bases short and J 1 base short, with 9 bases between. The CDR3 is 13 residues long. CDR3 coding DNA: TGTGCCAGCAGCAAAACAGCGAACACTGAAGCTTTCTTT. Translation: CASSKTANTEAFF.

The V gene is TRBV12-5, the J gene TRBJ2-3, with 8 bases matching TRBD1. Germline CDR1 is LGHNT and CDR2 is FRNRAP. The CDR3 loop spans 16 amino acids. J was trimmed by 2 bases and V by 1 base; bases with no gene match: 5. CDR3 residues: CASGLGVQGVTDTQYF. CDR3 bases: TGTGCTAGTGGTTTGGGGGTACAGGGGGTCACAGATACGCAGTATTTT.

This clone came up a few times. The CDR3 protein is CASSNDRDMGKKLFF. DNA for the CDR3: TGTGCCAGCAGCAATGACCGGGACATGGGAAAAAAACTGTTTTTT. The genes are TRBV7-9 and TRBJ1-4; tentative D call: TRBD1 (6 bases). This CDR3 is 15 amino acids long. Germline lookup yields CDR1 SEHNR and CDR2 FQNEAQ (reference sequence). Trimming shortened V by 5 bases and J by 9 bases, and 19 bases separated the two germline ends.

The gene calls are TRBV7-2 and TRBJ2-3; 7 nucleotides agree with TRBD1. The CDR3 is 15 residues long. The germline CDR1 and CDR2 sequences are SGHTA and FQGNSA. V shed 5 bases and J 5 bases; nucleotides not matched to a gene: 10. The chain's CDR3 is CASSGRDSGGDTQYF. The CDR3 nucleotides are TGTGCCAGCAGCGGACGGGACAGCGGCGGAGATACGCAGTATTTT.

The V and J genes are TRBV28 and TRBJ1-5; tentative D call: TRBD1 (5 bases). This CDR3 has 16 amino acids. Germline V gene data show CDR1 as MDHEN and CDR2 as SYDVKM. Trimming pared 2 bases from V and 2 bases from J, leaving 13 bases between. In DNA, the CDR3 is TGTGCCAGCAGTTTAGCGGTCAGGGCAGGCAATCAGCCCCAGCATTTT. Amino acids: CASSLAVRAGNQPQHF.

The rearrangement uses TRBV24-1 and TRBJ2-5; perhaps TRBD2 as D (6 bases). This CDR3 has 14 residues. The germline gives CDR1 KGHDR, CDR2 SFDVKD. V shed 4 bases and J shed 5 bases, with 13 bases lying between them. The CDR3 DNA follows: TGTGCCACCAGTGACACCGGGACTCCCGAGACCCAGTACTTC. Protein product: CATSDTGTPETQYF.

This rearrangement joins TRBV11-2 to TRBJ2-7, with 7 bases lining up with TRBD2. The CDR3 totals 14 residues. Trimming at V came to 2 bases and at J to 12 bases, leaving 13 bases not matched to a gene. CDR1 and CDR2 (germline): SGHAT, FQNNGV. In DNA form, the CDR3 reads TGTGCCAGCAGCTTACAAGGACGTAGCGGGTCCACGTACTTC. This translates into CASSLQGRSGSTYF.

CDR3 residues: CSARDVNEQFF. CDR3 in DNA: TGCAGTGCTAGAGATGTAAATGAGCAGTTCTTC. This chain links TRBV20-1 with TRBJ2-1, with D unclear. Per germline, CDR1 DFQATT and CDR2 SNEGSKA (reference sequence). The CDR3 runs to 11 residues. V lost 0 bases and J lost 7, with 4 bases in between.

The chain couples TRBV6-4 to TRBJ1-1; 7 bases are shared with TRBD1. Losses at the gene ends were 4 bases for V and 4 bases for J; bases not matched to a gene: 9. This CDR3 has 15 amino acids. Per the germline V gene, CDR1 is MRHNA and CDR2 is SNTAGT. CDR3 DNA: TGTGCCAGCAGTGCCGACAGGGCCCGTAGCACTGAAGCTTTCTTT. Amino acids: CASSADRARSTEAFF.

The chain uses TRBV4-1 and TRBJ2-7, with D perhaps TRBD2 (6 bases). Trimming removed 3 bases at V and 0 bases at J, with 15 bases between. The CDR3 runs to 16 residues. Germline V gives CDR1 MGHRA, CDR2 YSYEKL. This CDR3 reads CASSQRLGGSSYEQYF. The CDR3 coding sequence is TGCGCCAGCAGCCAGCGATTGGGGGGAAGCTCCTACGAGCAGTACTTC.

The chain recombines TRBV6-5 with TRBJ1-2, with 7 bases fitting TRBD1. The CDR3 consists of 13 residues. Losses at the gene ends were 6 bases for V and 12 bases for J; bases not matched to a gene: 13. CDR1 is MNHEY, CDR2 SVGAGI, per germline. DNA for the CDR3: TGTGCCAGCAGGAGGGACAGCACGGTTGGGGACACCTTC. Residues: CASRRDSTVGDTF.

The rearrangement links TRBV4-3 to TRBJ1-5, with a tentative D call TRBD1 (5 bases). This CDR3 has 16 residues. Trimming stripped 0 bases from V and 6 bases from J, with 15 bases between. Germline V gene sequence: CDR1 LGHNA, CDR2 YSLEER. Here the CDR3 DNA reads TGCGCCAGCAGCCAAGATCAAGGGGCCCCCGGTCAGCCCCAGCATTTT. This translates into CASSQDQGAPGQPQHF.

This clone was counted once. The chain uses TRBV9 and TRBJ2-3, with 8 nucleotides matching TRBD2. Germline values: CDR1 SGDLS, CDR2 YYNGEE. This CDR3 contains 15 residues. V trimming: 3 bases; J trimming: 2 bases; junction bases outside the gene matches: 5. In nucleotides, the CDR3 is TGTGCCAGCAGCGCCGGGGGGGTAACCACAGATACGCAGTATTTT. It encodes CASSAGGVTTDTQYF.